The entry below gives a single T cell receptor beta chain sequence along with its context. These data come from a study of PD-L1 blockade in urothelial cancer. For the study at large: Men with urothelial cancer arising in the bladder made up about 90% of the roughly 30 patients. Blood was tested 3 weeks (second dose) and 6 weeks into treatment. Typically, measured as a median, blood samples had 141,255 T cells.

The number of samples from each patient was between 1 and 8, taken pretreatment and on-treatment. The repertoire was sequenced with immunoSEQ multiplex PCR; TCRdb's copy has only in-frame clones and lacks some. The sample gives roughly 36,000 clones, roughly 89% of which show up once; less than 2% is in the top ten. Germline CDR1 and CDR2: LGHNA and YSLEER. The CDR3 length is 17 residues. Deletions cut 0 bases from V and 6 bases from J, with 15 bases between. The sequence was collected from a man aged 55-75 years with urothelial cancer. The sample here was PBMCs, taken around atezolizumab (anti-PD-L1) treatment. This rearrangement joins TRBV4-3 to TRBJ1-6; tentative D call: TRBD1 (5 bases). CDR3 DNA: TGCGCCAGCAGCCAAGAGCGCGGGGCAGACTCTAATTCACCCCTCCACTTT. Protein: CASSQERGADSNSPLHF.